Listed here are 24 T cell receptor beta chains from one sample, sequenced in a study of blood T cell repertoires in COVID-19. TCRdb keeps only in-frame clones here, not all; method: immunoSEQ multiplex PCR. The table has fewer than 300,000 clones, approximately 85% seen once; the top ten hold 0.85% to 1%. The sequenced material came from peripheral blood. The receptors originated from a human donor with COVID-19, enrolled during active disease. The donor label of this sample is uncertain.

The J gene is TRBJ1-1, the V gene TRBV5-1; unclear D gene. Germline-derived CDR1 and CDR2 are SGHRS and YFSETQ. The length of the CDR3 is 15 residues. V was cut by 4 bases and J by 1 base, with 14 bases left in between. CDR3 coding DNA: TGCGCCAGCAGCGACCGCCGGGTCTCGAACACTGAAGCTTTCTTT. Amino acids: CASSDRRVSNTEAFF.

The V call is TRBV5-1, the J call TRBJ1-1; D might be TRBD1 (5 bases). The CDR3 is made up of 14 amino acids. The germline V gene encodes CDR1 SGHRS and CDR2 YFSETQ. Trimming stripped 5 bases from V and 6 bases from J, with 17 bases between. The CDR3 is CASRTPAGGAEAFF. CDR3 DNA: TGCGCCAGCAGGACCCCCGCGGGGGGAGCTGAAGCTTTCTTT.

This clone has a single count. The chain couples TRBV10-2 to TRBJ1-5, with TRBD1 as a possible D gene (5 bases). V dropped 5 bases and J dropped 2 bases, with 10 bases sitting between them. Germline V gene lookup returns CDR1 WSHSY and CDR2 SAAADI. The CDR3 has 14 amino acids. CDR3 in amino acids: CASSTPGGNQPQHF. CDR3 coding DNA: TGCGCCAGCAGTACACCGGGGGGCAATCAGCCCCAGCATTTT.

This chain joins TRBV6-5 and TRBJ1-3; 7 nucleotides match TRBD1. There are 15 residues in the CDR3. With V trimmed by 2 bases and J by 10 bases, 11 bases remained unmatched. The germline V gene encodes CDR1 MNHEY and CDR2 SVGAGI. The CDR3 here is CASSYRRDRGFTIYF. As DNA, the CDR3 is TGTGCCAGCAGTTACCGCCGGGACAGAGGATTTACCATATATTTT.

This chain joins TRBV27 and TRBJ2-1; 10 bases are shared with TRBD1. After removal of 0 bases from V and 4 bases from J, the junction contained 3 bases not matched to a gene. The CDR3 is 16 residues long. The V gene's germline CDR1 is MNHEY and CDR2 SMNVEV (reference sequence). CDR3 sequence: CASSLSPGQGYNEQFF. In DNA form, the CDR3 reads TGTGCCAGCAGTTTATCCCCGGGACAGGGGTACAATGAGCAGTTCTTC.

The table lists this clone with a few counts. The CDR3 sequence is CASSPGRNTEAFF. In nucleotides, the CDR3 is TGTGCCAGTAGCCCGGGAAGGAACACTGAAGCTTTCTTT. The chain employs TRBV19 and TRBJ1-1; D unclear. The V end was cut by 6 bases, the J end by 1 base, with 9 bases between. Per the germline V gene, CDR1 is LNHDA and CDR2 is SQIVND (reference sequence). The CDR3 is made up of 13 amino acids.

The rearrangement joins TRBV6-1 to TRBJ1-2; 7 nucleotides align to TRBD1. The junction had 4 bases not matched to a gene; V was cut back by 5 bases and J by 1 base. Germline CDR1 MNHNS, CDR2 SASEGT. The CDR3 contains 14 residues. The CDR3 loop is CASSSTGINYGYTF. The DNA for the CDR3 is TGTGCCAGCAGTTCGACAGGGATTAACTATGGCTACACCTTC.

J is TRBJ2-1 and V is TRBV2; 8 bases match TRBD2. Trimming took 6 bases from V and 0 from J; bases not matched to a gene: 7. Germline V gene data show CDR1 as SNHLY and CDR2 as FYNNEI. The CDR3 spans 16 residues. The DNA of the CDR3 is TGTGCCAGCAGGTTTTCGGGGGGGGTCTCCTACAATGAGCAGTTCTTC. This gives the protein CASRFSGGVSYNEQFF.

V and J are TRBV28 and TRBJ2-3, with D perhaps matching TRBD2 (7 bases). Looked up from germline, CDR1 is MDHEN and CDR2 is SYDVKM. The ends were cut back, 7 bases at V and 1 base at J, with 18 bases in the middle. The CDR3 runs to 16 residues. CDR3 DNA: TGTGCCAGCATTCCGGGAGGAGGGGGACGCACAGATACGCAGTATTTT. As protein: CASIPGGGGRTDTQYF.

The chain recombines TRBV2 with TRBJ2-1; possibly TRBD2 for D (6 bases). V was pared by 3 bases and J by 7 bases, with 13 bases between. The CDR3 covers 14 residues. Germline V CDR1 and CDR2: SNHLY, FYNNEI. The CDR3 DNA reads as TGTGCCAGCAGTGACTGGGCCCGGGGGAATGAGCAGTTCTTC. It translates to CASSDWARGNEQFF.

This clone was counted a few times. The CDR3 loop reads CASSYSGFLSGNTIYF. CDR3 DNA: TGTGCCAGCAGTTACTCCGGTTTTCTGTCTGGAAACACCATATATTTT. The chain has TRBV6-5 and TRBJ1-3; D is undetermined. CDR1 and CDR2 from the germline V gene are MNHEY and SVGAGI. The CDR3 has 16 amino acids. Trimming stripped 0 bases from V and 1 base from J, with 10 bases between.

This chain links TRBV5-4 with TRBJ2-7; TRBD2 might be the D (5 bases). CDR3 size: 14 residues. The germline gives CDR1 SGHNT, CDR2 YYREEE (reference sequence). The germline V and J ends were trimmed by 3 bases and 5 bases, with 15 bases remaining between them. CDR3 in amino acids: CASSSQRAGDEQYF. The DNA of the CDR3 is TGTGCCAGCAGCTCCCAGAGGGCGGGCGACGAGCAGTACTTC.

The V call is TRBV4-1, the J call TRBJ2-7, with TRBD2 matching 9 bases. CDR3 length equals 15 residues. V lost 5 bases and J lost 2; bases outside the gene matches: 7. The germline CDR1 and CDR2 sequences are MGHRA and YSYEKL. The chain's CDR3 is CASSSLLAGPYEQYF. The CDR3 bases are TGCGCCAGCAGCTCGTTACTAGCGGGCCCCTACGAGCAGTACTTC.

The gene calls are TRBV5-1 and TRBJ2-5; 8 bases map to TRBD2. V lost 3 bases to trimming and J lost 1 base; unmatched junction nucleotides: 11. CDR1 is SGHRS, CDR2 YFSETQ, per germline. The CDR3 sequence is 17 residues long. This CDR3 is CASSSQGSGIRQETQYF. The CDR3 DNA reads TGCGCCAGCAGCTCGCAAGGTAGCGGGATCCGCCAAGAGACCCAGTACTTC.

This clone appeared a few times. The DNA for the CDR3 is TGCAGCGTTGTCGGGGCAGGGGGGACGGGGTGGACTGAAGCTTTCTTT. Translation gives CSVVGAGGTGWTEAFF. The rearrangement uses TRBV29-1 and TRBJ1-1, with 7 positions matching TRBD1. Germline loops: CDR1 SQVTM, CDR2 ANQGSEA. J lost 5 bases, V lost 4 bases, and 16 bases had no gene match. The CDR3 sequence is 16 residues long.

The genes are TRBV11-1 and TRBJ1-1; D remains ambiguous. Per the germline V gene, CDR1 is SGHAT and CDR2 is FQDESV (reference sequence). Trimming took 2 bases from V and 6 from J, leaving 4 bases between them. CDR3 length: 11 amino acids. CDR3 coding DNA: TGTGCCAGCAGCTTATCCTCTGAAGCTTTCTTT. This sequence encodes CASSLSSEAFF.

This clone was picked up one time. Its ends do not fully match the called genes, so a read error is possible. V gene TRBV7-2 combines with J gene TRBJ2-4, with 12 bases that match TRBD2. The germline V gene encodes CDR1 SGHTA and CDR2 FQGNSA. The CDR3 extends over 16 amino acids. The DNA of the CDR3 is TGTGCCAGCAGCCTAGCGGGAGGGTTAGCCAAAAACATTCAGTACTTC. This encodes CASSLAGGLAKNIQYF.

The gene calls are TRBV27 and TRBJ1-6; D is possibly TRBD1 (6 bases). The CDR3 covers 19 residues. The ends were cut back, 0 bases at V and 0 bases at J, with 15 bases in the middle. Germline CDR1 is MNHEY and CDR2 is SMNVEV (reference sequence). CDR3 DNA: TGTGCCAGCAGTTTATCTCCCGGACAGAGGAGCTCCTATAATTCACCCCTCCACTTT. Residues: CASSLSPGQRSSYNSPLHF.

This clone came up a few times. The gene calls are TRBV24-1 and TRBJ1-2; D not resolved. The CDR3 loop spans 14 amino acids. Trimming took 1 base from V and 1 from J, leaving 6 bases between them. Germline loops: CDR1 KGHDR, CDR2 SFDVKD. The CDR3 nucleotides read TGTGCCACCAGTGATTTCCCCCTTAACTATGGCTACACCTTC. It encodes CATSDFPLNYGYTF.

The V and J genes are TRBV11-3 and TRBJ1-1, with no clear D. The CDR3 extends over 14 amino acids. Per germline, CDR1 SGHNT and CDR2 YENEEA. The V and J ends lost 8 bases and 1 base respectively, with 14 bases between them. In DNA, the CDR3 is TGTGCCAGCTTTTTCTATCGGTCGAACACTGAAGCTTTCTTT. Translated, it gives CASFFYRSNTEAFF.

The rearrangement links TRBV4-1 to TRBJ1-1; 11 nucleotides agree with TRBD1. Germline V gene lookup returns CDR1 MGHRA and CDR2 YSYEKL. CDR3 length: 17 residues. The V gene end was trimmed by 2 bases and the J gene end by 1 base; junction bases not matched to a gene: 6. The CDR3 loop reads CASSQIGQGARNTEAFF. The DNA for the CDR3 is TGCGCCAGCAGCCAAATAGGACAGGGGGCTCGGAACACTGAAGCTTTCTTT.

This clone was recorded a few times. The chain carries TRBV11-2 and TRBJ2-1, with 7 bases fitting TRBD1. CDR3 size: 17 residues. V was clipped by 5 bases and J by 8 bases; unmatched bases: 18. Germline assignment: CDR1 SGHAT and CDR2 FQNNGV. The DNA for the CDR3 is TGTGCCAGCAGCCAGCCCGGACTGACAGGGATCGGCGATGAGCAGTTCTTC. Protein: CASSQPGLTGIGDEQFF.

As for this clone: The germline gene is not matched at one end of the junction; a read error may be the cause. The chain combines TRBV5-4 with TRBJ2-7, with TRBD2 matching over 8 bases. The CDR3 has 9 amino acids. The germline CDR1 and CDR2 sequences are SGHNT and YYREEE (reference sequence). In nucleotides, the CDR3 is TGTGCCCGCAAAGGCGGGGGGCACTTC. The encoded protein is CARKGGGHF.

The rearrangement uses TRBV25-1 and TRBJ1-6, with 9 bases matching TRBD1. The CDR3 covers 15 residues. Germline V gene sequence: CDR1 MGHDK, CDR2 SYGVNS. V shed 3 bases and J 15 bases; nucleotides not matched to a gene: 12. Here the CDR3 DNA reads TGTGCCAGCAGTGAGGGACAGGGATCTATCCGTCGCCTCCACTTT. It specifies CASSEGQGSIRRLHF.